Listed below are T cell receptor beta chains from one sample, sequenced in a study of control samples from healthy donors and cancer patients. This table comes from immunoSEQ multiplex PCR, and its TCRdb copy is limited to in-frame clones, with some not included. The sample shows tens of thousands of clones, 88% of them seen only once. Input material: blood. These receptors were obtained from a woman aged 70-85 years in good health. CDR3s include the opening cysteine and the closing phenylalanine or tryptophan. A D gene is named only where the DNA matches it firmly. Size tells how often a clone was seen (once, few, many) or the class of an expanded clone, and some rows leave it out.

j_call | clone_size | v_call | d_call | cdr3_aa | cdr3_nt
TRBJ1-1 | - | TRBV7-3 | - | CASSPLPLGSSSTEAFF | TGTGCCAGCAGCCCTCTCCCCCTGGGGAGCAGCAGCACTGAAGCTTTCTTT
TRBJ2-3 | - | TRBV6-2/TRBV6-3 | TRBD2 | CASSRGTSGRARSTQYF | TGTGCCAGCAGTCGGGGAACTAGCGGGAGGGCCCGGTCTACGCAGTATTTT
TRBJ2-5 | - | TRBV5-8 | - | CASSFRLPQETQYF | TGTGCCAGCAGCTTCCGACTGCCACAAGAGACCCAGTACTTC
TRBJ2-5 | - | TRBV7-3 | TRBD1 | CASSSGGGETQYF | TGTGCCAGCAGCTCAGGGGGCGGAGAGACCCAGTACTTC
TRBJ2-1 | - | TRBV4-3 | - | CASSQGASNSYNEQFF | TGCGCCAGCAGCCAGGGGGCTTCTAACTCCTACAATGAGCAGTTCTTC
TRBJ2-1 | - | TRBV5-4 | TRBD1 | CASSPYRTGGSWNEQFF | TGTGCCAGCAGCCCCTACCGGACAGGGGGCTCTTGGAATGAGCAGTTCTTC
TRBJ2-7 | - | TRBV7-2 | TRBD2 | CASSFQAGREDYEQYF | TGTGCCAGCAGCTTCCAGGCCGGGCGGGAGGACTACGAGCAGTACTTC
TRBJ1-1 | - | TRBV5-1 | TRBD1 | CASSLAVTDRGGTEAFF | TGCGCCAGCAGCTTGGCCGTCACGGACAGGGGGGGCACTGAAGCTTTCTTT
TRBJ1-5 | - | TRBV2 | - | CASNRDGNQPQHF | TGTGCCAGCAACAGGGACGGCAATCAGCCCCAGCATTTT
TRBJ1-3 | - | TRBV10-3 | - | CASSPAANSGNTIYF | TGTGCCAGCTCCCCAGCCGCCAACTCTGGAAACACCATATATTTT
TRBJ1-1 | - | TRBV12-3/TRBV12-4 | - | CASSFSGGTEAFF | TGTGCCAGCAGCTTTTCGGGAGGGACTGAAGCTTTCTTT
TRBJ2-7 | once | TRBV19 | TRBD2 | CASSIVAGGPGEQYF | TGTGCCAGTAGTATAGTAGCGGGAGGGCCGGGAGAGCAGTACTTC
TRBJ1-1 | many | TRBV4-1 | - | CASSQELTVPTEAFF | TGCGCCAGCAGCCAAGAGCTTACAGTTCCCACTGAAGCTTTCTTT
TRBJ2-2 | - | TRBV14 | - | CASSQGFWDTGELFF | TGTGCCAGCAGCCAGGGGTTTTGGGACACCGGGGAGCTGTTTTTT
TRBJ1-1 | - | TRBV2 | - | CASSVQGSGEAFF | TGTGCCAGCAGCGTACAGGGTAGCGGTGAAGCTTTCTTT
TRBJ2-2 | - | TRBV9 | - | CASSVEAPARTPNTGELFF | TGTGCCAGCAGCGTAGAAGCCCCGGCCCGAACACCGAACACCGGGGAGCTGTTTTTT
TRBJ1-4 | - | TRBV2 | - | CASNRGYNEKLFF | TGTGCCAGCAATCGAGGGTATAATGAAAAACTGTTTTTT
TRBJ1-1 | - | TRBV28 | TRBD1 | CASSWTGRTEAFF | TGTGCCAGCAGCTGGACAGGGAGGACTGAAGCTTTCTTT
TRBJ1-1 | - | TRBV5-6 | - | CASSLYPTFWAFF | TGTGCCAGCAGCTTGTATCCGACCTTCTGGGCTTTCTTT
TRBJ2-7 | - | TRBV12-3/TRBV12-4 | - | CASSLVQNYEQYF | TGTGCCAGCAGTTTAGTCCAGAACTACGAGCAGTACTTC
TRBJ2-7 | - | TRBV6-2/TRBV6-3 | TRBD1 | CASSGKGAEQYF | TGTGCCAGCAGCGGCAAGGGGGCCGAGCAGTACTTC
TRBJ1-1 | - | TRBV5-1 | - | CASSSDGNTEAFF | TGCGCCAGCAGCTCCGACGGGAACACTGAAGCTTTCTTT
TRBJ1-1 | - | TRBV4-1 | - | CASSQDGGGRTEAFF | TGCGCCAGCAGCCAAGATGGGGGAGGGCGCACTGAAGCTTTCTTT
TRBJ1-2 | - | TRBV19 | TRBD1 | CASIPGQGNGGYGYTF | TGTGCCAGTATCCCGGGACAGGGGAATGGTGGCTATGGCTACACCTTC
TRBJ2-5 | - | TRBV7-7 | TRBD1 | CASSSDREETQYF | TGTGCTAGCAGCTCGGACAGGGAGGAGACCCAGTACTTC
TRBJ2-1 | - | TRBV19 | - | CATRGGNEQFF | TGTGCCACACGTGGAGGTAATGAGCAGTTCTTC
TRBJ1-2 | - | TRBV6-5 | TRBD1 | CASRPGTGGNYGYTF | TGTGCCAGCAGACCAGGGACAGGTGGAAACTATGGCTACACCTTC
TRBJ1-6 | - | TRBV11-2 | - | CASSRRGNSPLHF | TGTGCCAGCAGCAGAAGAGGTAATTCACCCCTCCACTTT
TRBJ1-3 | - | TRBV30 | - | CAWSADWGPGNTIYF | TGTGCCTGGAGCGCTGATTGGGGACCTGGAAACACCATATATTTT
TRBJ1-3 | - | TRBV18 | - | CASSPRQIGSGNTIYF | TGTGCCAGCTCACCAAGACAGATCGGCTCTGGAAACACCATATATTTT
TRBJ2-1 | - | TRBV25-1 | TRBD2 | CASSESGTSGRGEQFF | TGTGCCAGCAGTGAATCCGGGACTAGCGGGAGAGGGGAGCAGTTCTTC
TRBJ2-3 | - | TRBV6-1 | - | CASSEGDRSTDTQYF | TGTGCCAGCAGTGAAGGAGACAGGAGCACAGATACGCAGTATTTT
TRBJ2-1 | - | TRBV5-1 | TRBD1 | CASSVRVTGTAYNEQFF | TGCGCCAGCAGCGTGAGGGTGACCGGGACAGCCTACAATGAGCAGTTCTTC
TRBJ1-1 | once | TRBV6-5 | - | CASSYLQGTEAFF | TGTGCCAGCAGTTACTTACAGGGTACTGAAGCTTTCTTT
TRBJ1-1 | - | TRBV11-2 | TRBD1 | CASSFGTGVGTEAFF | TGTGCCAGCAGCTTCGGGACAGGGGTTGGCACTGAAGCTTTCTTT
TRBJ2-3 | - | TRBV7-2 | - | CASSPWPRALEYF | TGTGCCAGCAGCCCTTGGCCTAGGGCTTTGGAGTATTTT
TRBJ2-1 | once | TRBV6-5 | - | CASSYSQVYNEQFF | TGTGCCAGCAGTTACTCGCAGGTCTACAATGAGCAGTTCTTC
TRBJ2-3 | - | TRBV20-1 | - | CSASGLQGLTGEADTQYF | TGCAGTGCTAGTGGGCTCCAAGGTTTGACGGGAGAGGCAGATACGCAGTATTTT
TRBJ2-2 | - | TRBV6-5 | TRBD2 | CASSQLGLNTGELFF | TGTGCCAGCAGTCAATTGGGACTAAACACCGGGGAGCTGTTTTTT
TRBJ2-2 | - | TRBV5-4 | TRBD1 | CASSQDRESRELFF | TGTGCCAGCAGCCAGGACAGGGAAAGTCGGGAGCTGTTTTTT
TRBJ1-5 | - | TRBV10-1 | - | CASSDRDGQPQHF | TGCGCCAGCAGTGACAGGGATGGACAGCCCCAGCATTTT
TRBJ2-2 | - | TRBV7-6 | TRBD1 | CASSSDRGYTGELFF | TGTGCCAGCAGTTCCGACAGGGGATACACCGGGGAGCTGTTTTTT
TRBJ2-3 | - | TRBV4-3 | - | CASSPAGTGADTQYF | TGCGCCAGCAGCCCCGCAGGAACAGGCGCAGATACGCAGTATTTT
TRBJ1-6 | - | TRBV6-4 | - | CASSPGDNSPLHF | TGTGCCAGCAGTCCCGGGGATAATTCACCCCTCCACTTT
TRBJ2-7 | - | TRBV5-1 | TRBD1 | CASSWGGRQGPHEQYF | TGCGCCAGCAGCTGGGGTGGGAGACAGGGGCCCCACGAGCAGTACTTC
TRBJ2-1 | - | TRBV12-5 | TRBD2 | CASGVGLTLGDEQFF | TGTGCTAGTGGGGTGGGACTAACCTTGGGGGATGAGCAGTTCTTC
TRBJ1-1 | - | TRBV29-1 | TRBD1 | CSGYRTGFIEAFF | TGCAGCGGATACCGGACAGGGTTTATTGAAGCTTTCTTT
TRBJ1-1 | few | TRBV6-6 | - | CAIGRTVVNTEAFF | TGTGCCATCGGCCGGACGGTCGTGAACACTGAAGCTTTCTTT
TRBJ1-4 | - | TRBV19 | - | CASSPGPNEKLFF | TGTGCCAGTAGCCCAGGGCCCAATGAAAAACTGTTTTTT
TRBJ1-4 | - | TRBV6-1 | TRBD1 | CASSEEDRGLFF | TGTGCCAGCAGTGAAGAAGACAGGGGCCTGTTTTTT
TRBJ1-3 | - | TRBV13 | - | CASSPAGYGNTIYF | TGTGCCAGCAGCCCGGCCGGGTACGGAAACACCATATATTTT
TRBJ2-3 | - | TRBV9 | TRBD2 | CASSVGHGRPITDTQYF | TGTGCCAGCAGCGTAGGGCACGGGAGGCCGATCACAGATACGCAGTATTTT
TRBJ1-1 | once | TRBV2 | - | CASSSVGVPREAFF | TGTGCCAGCAGTTCGGTGGGAGTTCCCCGTGAAGCTTTCTTT